This is a list of T cell receptor beta chains from one sample in a study of blood T cell repertoires in COVID-19. TCRdb's copy holds only in-frame clones and misses some; the assay was immunoSEQ multiplex PCR. The table lists about 260,000 clones, 87% of them singletons. The sequenced sample was peripheral blood. The receptors here all came from a woman between 40 and 55 years old who had recovered from COVID-19. Each CDR3 is given with its conserved first and last residue. The D gene is left open where the match is weak. A clone size is listed for some rows: how often the clone was seen (once, few, many), or a class if it is expanded.

size	V	D	J	CDR3	DNA
.	TRBV6-5	.	TRBJ1-2	CASSSGGRAYGYTF	TGTGCCAGCTCATCTGGGGGCAGGGCCTATGGCTACACCTTC
.	TRBV4-3	TRBD1	TRBJ2-1	CASSQVLGTGPYNEQFF	TGCGCCAGCAGCCAAGTCCTTGGGACAGGTCCTTACAATGAGCAGTTCTTC
.	TRBV5-5	.	TRBJ1-1	CASSPQGGTEAFF	TGTGCCAGCAGCCCACAGGGTGGAACTGAAGCTTTCTTT
.	TRBV6-5	TRBD1	TRBJ1-2	CASREGQGIGGYTF	TGTGCCAGCAGGGAGGGACAGGGTATAGGTGGCTACACCTTC
.	TRBV27	.	TRBJ2-3	CASRGPQRNTDTQYF	TGTGCCAGCAGGGGCCCCCAGCGGAACACAGATACGCAGTATTTT
.	TRBV6-5	TRBD1	TRBJ1-6	CASSLTGVSPLHF	TGTGCCAGCAGTTTAACAGGGGTTTCACCCCTCCACTTT
.	TRBV18	.	TRBJ2-3	CASSPPSGSTDTQYF	TGTGCCAGCTCACCACCTAGCGGTAGCACAGATACGCAGTATTTT
.	TRBV12-5	.	TRBJ2-7	CASGPHLLWQYF	TGTGCTAGTGGTCCACACCTCCTGTGGCAGTACTTC
.	TRBV11-2	.	TRBJ2-3	CASSILPGTSTRTDTQYF	TGTGCCAGCAGCATTCTCCCCGGGACATCCACTCGCACAGATACGCAGTATTTT
.	TRBV6-5	TRBD1	TRBJ1-2	CASTWTGGADYGYTF	TGTGCCAGCACCTGGACAGGGGGCGCTGACTATGGCTACACCTTC
.	TRBV2	.	TRBJ2-1	CASIRVANEQFF	TGTGCCAGCATCAGGGTGGCCAATGAGCAGTTCTTC
.	TRBV19	.	TRBJ2-3	CASSSTHSSSTDTQYF	TGTGCCAGTAGCAGCACCCATAGCTCTAGCACAGATACGCAGTATTTT
few	TRBV11-2	TRBD2	TRBJ2-2	CASSPRLAGLAGELFF	TGTGCCAGCAGCCCAAGACTAGCGGGGCTAGCCGGGGAGCTGTTTTTT
.	TRBV9	.	TRBJ2-5	CASSVGPLVETQYF	TGTGCCAGCAGCGTAGGGCCCCTGGTGGAGACCCAGTACTTC
.	TRBV5-1	.	TRBJ2-1	CASSPRSHDNYNEQFF	TGCGCCAGCAGCCCCCGTTCACACGATAACTACAATGAGCAGTTCTTC
.	TRBV3-1/TRBV3-2	.	TRBJ1-1	CASSQGQGWTEAFF	TGTGCCAGCAGCCAAGGGCAGGGATGGACTGAAGCTTTCTTT
.	TRBV18	TRBD2	TRBJ2-7	CASSPPGLASYEQYF	TGTGCCAGCTCACCACCGGGACTAGCCAGCTACGAGCAGTACTTC
.	TRBV19	.	TRBJ1-1	CASSPGNTEAFF	TGTGCCAGTAGCCCAGGAAACACTGAAGCTTTCTTT
.	TRBV5-1	.	TRBJ1-1	CASSFLSTGNRGGAFF	TGCGCCAGCAGCTTCCTCTCGACAGGCAACCGAGGGGGAGCTTTCTTT
.	TRBV4-1	TRBD1	TRBJ1-4	CASSRADREFEKLFF	TGCGCCAGCAGCCGGGCGGACAGGGAATTTGAAAAACTGTTTTTT
.	TRBV7-2	.	TRBJ1-2	CASSRIPGGKIGYTF	TGTGCCAGCAGCAGGATCCCGGGAGGAAAAATAGGCTACACCTTC
few	TRBV7-3	TRBD1	TRBJ2-7	CASSFQGAAEQYF	TGTGCCAGCAGTTTCCAGGGGGCTGCTGAGCAGTACTTC
.	TRBV3-1/TRBV3-2	.	TRBJ2-5	CASSRGEQAAQETQYF	TGTGCCAGCAGCCGAGGTGAACAGGCCGCCCAAGAGACCCAGTACTTC
.	TRBV7-8	.	TRBJ2-3	CASSYLQGDTQYF	TGTGCCAGCAGCTATTTACAGGGAGATACGCAGTATTTT
.	TRBV2	.	TRBJ1-5	CASSETPHSNQPQHF	TGTGCCAGCAGTGAGACACCCCATAGCAATCAGCCCCAGCATTTT
.	TRBV19	.	TRBJ2-2	CASSPLTRSTGELFF	TGTGCCAGTAGTCCCCTAACGAGGAGCACCGGGGAGCTGTTTTTT
.	TRBV21-1	.	TRBJ2-7	CASSNTPRGSYEQYF	TGTGCCAGCAGCAATACCCCAAGGGGTTCCTACGAGCAGTACTTC
few	TRBV2	.	TRBJ1-2	CASRTGFLNYGYTF	TGTGCCAGCAGAACAGGTTTCCTAAACTATGGCTACACCTTC
.	TRBV7-9	.	TRBJ1-5	CASSSHGAEGQPQHF	TGTGCCAGCAGCTCTCATGGGGCAGAAGGGCAGCCCCAGCATTTT
.	TRBV6-5	.	TRBJ1-1	CASSRPWTENTEAFF	TGTGCCAGCAGTCGCCCCTGGACAGAAAACACTGAAGCTTTCTTT
.	TRBV6-6	.	TRBJ2-7	CASSYDRPGIEQYF	TGTGCCAGCAGTTACGACCGCCCCGGGATCGAGCAGTACTTC
.	TRBV9	.	TRBJ2-1	CASSRASFNEQFF	TGTGCCAGCAGCCGGGCTAGCTTCAATGAGCAGTTCTTC
.	TRBV27	TRBD1	TRBJ2-6	CASSLSTGHGANVLTF	TGTGCCAGCAGTCTCTCGACAGGGCACGGGGCCAACGTCCTGACTTTC
.	TRBV19	.	TRBJ1-1	CASSIGSVKAFF	TGTGCCAGTAGTATAGGTTCCGTTAAAGCTTTCTTT
.	TRBV11-2	.	TRBJ2-7	CASSLVFRSYEQYF	TGTGCCAGCAGCTTAGTATTCCGCTCCTACGAGCAGTACTTC
.	TRBV11-2	.	TRBJ1-2	CASSYGGGAFYGYTF	TGTGCCAGCAGCTATGGGGGGGGCGCCTTCTATGGCTACACCTTC
.	TRBV9	TRBD1	TRBJ1-6	CASSGGRDRDNSPLHF	TGTGCCAGCAGCGGGGGCCGGGACAGGGATAATTCACCCCTCCACTTT
.	TRBV18	.	TRBJ2-4	CASSPPDRLAKNIQYF	TGTGCCAGCTCACCACCTGACAGGTTAGCCAAAAACATTCAGTACTTC
once	TRBV12-5	.	TRBJ1-1	CASGFSQGTEAFF	TGTGCTAGTGGTTTCTCCCAGGGAACTGAAGCTTTCTTT
.	TRBV5-6	.	TRBJ2-7	CASSLGSSSYEQYF	TGTGCCAGCAGCTTGGGGTCGAGCTCCTACGAGCAGTACTTC
once	TRBV7-8	.	TRBJ1-4	CASSLDPRGIEKLFF	TGTGCCAGCAGCTTAGACCCCAGGGGCATTGAAAAACTGTTTTTT
.	TRBV5-8	.	TRBJ2-1	CASSPRRGEQFF	TGTGCCAGCAGCCCCCGGCGCGGTGAGCAGTTCTTC
few	TRBV28	TRBD1	TRBJ2-7	CASSDPGQGHEQYF	TGTGCCAGCAGTGATCCGGGACAGGGGCACGAGCAGTACTTC
once	TRBV15	.	TRBJ2-7	CATSVLWNPLSGAYEQYF	TGTGCCACCAGCGTTTTGTGGAATCCCCTTAGCGGCGCCTACGAGCAGTACTTC
.	TRBV7-3	TRBD1	TRBJ2-1	CASSLKTGGNNEQFF	TGTGCCAGCAGCTTAAAAACAGGGGGAAACAATGAGCAGTTCTTC
.	TRBV6-5	TRBD1	TRBJ1-2	CASNSGQGADYGYTF	TGTGCCAGCAATAGCGGACAGGGGGCGGACTATGGCTACACCTTC
.	TRBV27	TRBD1	TRBJ2-7	CASSQRTTGTDEQYF	TGTGCCAGCAGCCAGCGGACGACAGGGACGGACGAGCAGTACTTC
.	TRBV5-1	TRBD2	TRBJ2-7	CASSRGLAQTYEQYF	TGCGCCAGCAGCCGAGGACTAGCGCAAACCTACGAGCAGTACTTC
.	TRBV4-3	.	TRBJ1-6	CASSLARFSPLHF	TGCGCCAGCAGCCTAGCGCGATTTTCACCCCTCCACTTT
.	TRBV2	TRBD1	TRBJ1-2	CASSSDREGGYTF	TGTGCCAGCAGTTCGGACAGGGAGGGAGGCTACACCTTC
.	TRBV27	.	TRBJ1-2	CASSLAGSYGYTF	TGTGCCAGCAGTTTAGCTGGGAGCTATGGCTACACCTTC